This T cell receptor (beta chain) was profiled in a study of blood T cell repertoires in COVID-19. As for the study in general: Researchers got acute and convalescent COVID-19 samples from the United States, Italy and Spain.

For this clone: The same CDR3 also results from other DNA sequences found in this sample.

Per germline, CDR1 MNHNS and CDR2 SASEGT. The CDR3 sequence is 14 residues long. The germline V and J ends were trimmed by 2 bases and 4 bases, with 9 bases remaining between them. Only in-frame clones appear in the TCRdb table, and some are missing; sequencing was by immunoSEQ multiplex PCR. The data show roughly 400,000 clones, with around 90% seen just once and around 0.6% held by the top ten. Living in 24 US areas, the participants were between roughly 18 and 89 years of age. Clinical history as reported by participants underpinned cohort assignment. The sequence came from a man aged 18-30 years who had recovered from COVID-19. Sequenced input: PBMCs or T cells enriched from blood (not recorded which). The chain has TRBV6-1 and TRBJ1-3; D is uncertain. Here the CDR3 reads CASSETGTGNTIYF. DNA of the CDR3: TGTGCCAGCAGTGAAACGGGTACCGGAAACACCATATATTTT.